This TCR beta chain is drawn from a study of blood T cell repertoires in COVID-19. Study at large: Italy, Spain and the United States were the sources of the convalescent and acute COVID-19 samples. In each case, the material was cDNA or gDNA derived from T cells, B-cell-depleted T cells, or PBMCs.

Per the original data handling: It was from reference gene primer amplification that nucleated cell counts were estimated. This table comes from immunoSEQ multiplex PCR, and its TCRdb copy is limited to in-frame clones, with some not included. Clonal size and the V and J genes are those of that table, whereas D and trimming came from the DNA. The sample yields some 83,000 clones, more than 85% seen once. The CDR3 loop spans 15 amino acids. Germline V gives CDR1 KGHDR, CDR2 SFDVKD. Trimming at V came to 4 bases and at J to 7 bases, leaving 7 bases not matched to a gene. The sequencing sample was made of peripheral blood. This clonotype was obtained from a man older than 75 with active or convalescent COVID-19. V gene TRBV24-1 combines with J gene TRBJ2-1, with TRBD1 identical over 9 bases. CDR3 in amino acids: CATSDEGQGWNEQFF. The CDR3 DNA reads TGTGCCACCAGTGACGAGGGACAGGGTTGGAATGAGCAGTTCTTC.